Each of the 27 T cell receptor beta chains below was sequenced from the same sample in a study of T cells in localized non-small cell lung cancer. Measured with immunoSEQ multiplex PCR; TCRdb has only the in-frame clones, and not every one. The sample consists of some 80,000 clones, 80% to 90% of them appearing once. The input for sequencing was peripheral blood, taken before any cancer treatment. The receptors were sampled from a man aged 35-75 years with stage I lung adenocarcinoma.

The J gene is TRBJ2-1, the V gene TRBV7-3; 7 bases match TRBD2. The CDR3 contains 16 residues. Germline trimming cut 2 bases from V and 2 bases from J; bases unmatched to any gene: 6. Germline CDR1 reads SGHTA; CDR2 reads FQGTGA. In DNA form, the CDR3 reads TGTGCCAGCAGCTTAGGGCCTAGCGGAACCTACAATGAGCAGTTCTTC. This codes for CASSLGPSGTYNEQFF.

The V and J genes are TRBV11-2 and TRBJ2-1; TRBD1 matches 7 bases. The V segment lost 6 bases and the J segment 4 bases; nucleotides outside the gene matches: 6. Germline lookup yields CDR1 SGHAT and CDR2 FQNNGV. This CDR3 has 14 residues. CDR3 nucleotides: TGTGCCAGCAGACCCCGGGACAGTTACAATGAGCAGTTCTTC. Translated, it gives CASRPRDSYNEQFF.

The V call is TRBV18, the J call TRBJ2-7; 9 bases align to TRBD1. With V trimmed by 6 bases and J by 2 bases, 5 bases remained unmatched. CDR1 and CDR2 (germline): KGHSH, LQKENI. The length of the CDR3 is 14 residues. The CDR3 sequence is CASSRGQGTYEQYF. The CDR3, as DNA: TGTGCCAGCTCCCGGGGACAGGGAACCTACGAGCAGTACTTC.

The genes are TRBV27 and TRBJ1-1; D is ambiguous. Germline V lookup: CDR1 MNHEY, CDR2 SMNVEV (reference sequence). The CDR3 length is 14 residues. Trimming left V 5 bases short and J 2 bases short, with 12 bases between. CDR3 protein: CASSADPVNTEAFF. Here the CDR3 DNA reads TGTGCCAGCAGTGCCGACCCAGTAAACACTGAAGCTTTCTTT.

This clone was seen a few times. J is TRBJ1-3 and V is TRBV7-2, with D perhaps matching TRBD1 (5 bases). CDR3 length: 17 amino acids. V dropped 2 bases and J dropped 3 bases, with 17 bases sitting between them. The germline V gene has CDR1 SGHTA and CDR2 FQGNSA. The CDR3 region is CASSLTPLGGNGNTIYF. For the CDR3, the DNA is TGTGCCAGCAGCTTAACCCCCCTTGGGGGTAATGGAAACACCATATATTTT.

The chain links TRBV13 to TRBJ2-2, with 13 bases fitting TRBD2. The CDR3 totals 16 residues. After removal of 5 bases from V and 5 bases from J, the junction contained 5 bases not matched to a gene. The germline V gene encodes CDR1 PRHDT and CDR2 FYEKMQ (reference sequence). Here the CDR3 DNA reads TGTGCCAGCAGCGAGGGACTAGCGGGGCGTACCGGGGAGCTGTTTTTT. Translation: CASSEGLAGRTGELFF.

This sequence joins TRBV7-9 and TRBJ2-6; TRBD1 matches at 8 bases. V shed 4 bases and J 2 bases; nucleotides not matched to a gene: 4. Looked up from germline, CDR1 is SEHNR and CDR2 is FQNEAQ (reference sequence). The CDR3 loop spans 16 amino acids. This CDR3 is CASSSRTGTGANVLTF. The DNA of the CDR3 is TGTGCCAGCAGCTCCCGGACAGGGACTGGGGCCAACGTCCTGACTTTC.

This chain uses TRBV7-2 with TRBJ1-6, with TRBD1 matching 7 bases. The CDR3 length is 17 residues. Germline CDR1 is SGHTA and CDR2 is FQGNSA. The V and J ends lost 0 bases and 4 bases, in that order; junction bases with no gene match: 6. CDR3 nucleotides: TGTGCCAGCAGCTTAGCCTCGGGACAGAGTTATAATTCACCCCTCCACTTT. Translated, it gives CASSLASGQSYNSPLHF.

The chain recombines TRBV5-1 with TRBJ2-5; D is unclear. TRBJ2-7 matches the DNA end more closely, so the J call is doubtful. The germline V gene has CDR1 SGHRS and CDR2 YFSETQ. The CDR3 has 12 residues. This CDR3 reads CASSVGWNEQYF. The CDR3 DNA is TGCGCCAGCAGCGTGGGGTGGAACGAGCAGTACTTC.

Here the CDR3 reads CSVESVERRGTEAFF. CDR3 sequence (DNA): TGCAGCGTTGAATCGGTGGAGCGGCGAGGAACTGAAGCTTTCTTT. This chain uses TRBV29-1 with TRBJ1-1; no definite D call. The germline V gene has CDR1 SQVTM and CDR2 ANQGSEA. The CDR3 sequence is 15 residues long. V was pared by 2 bases and J by 5 bases, with 18 bases between.

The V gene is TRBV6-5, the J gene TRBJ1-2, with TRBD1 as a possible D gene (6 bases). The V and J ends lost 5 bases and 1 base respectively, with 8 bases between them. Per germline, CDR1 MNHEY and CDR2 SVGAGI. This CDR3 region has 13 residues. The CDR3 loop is CASSRQVNYGYTF. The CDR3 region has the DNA TGTGCCAGCAGTAGACAGGTTAACTATGGCTACACCTTC.

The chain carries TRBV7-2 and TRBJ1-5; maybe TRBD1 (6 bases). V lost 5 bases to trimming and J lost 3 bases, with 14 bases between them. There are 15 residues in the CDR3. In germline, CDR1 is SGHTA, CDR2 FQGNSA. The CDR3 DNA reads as TGTGCCAGCAGCCTAGGGGGGCATCTCAATCAGCCCCAGCATTTT. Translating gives CASSLGGHLNQPQHF.

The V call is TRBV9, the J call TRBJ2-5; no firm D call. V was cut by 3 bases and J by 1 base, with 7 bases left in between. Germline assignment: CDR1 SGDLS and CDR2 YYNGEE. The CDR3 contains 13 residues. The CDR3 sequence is CASSGSLQETQYF. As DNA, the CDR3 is TGTGCCAGCAGCGGGAGCCTCCAAGAGACCCAGTACTTC.

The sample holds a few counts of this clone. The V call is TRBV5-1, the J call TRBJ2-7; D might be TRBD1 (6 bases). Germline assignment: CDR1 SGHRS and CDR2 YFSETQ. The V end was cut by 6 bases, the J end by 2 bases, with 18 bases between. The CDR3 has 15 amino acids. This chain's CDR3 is CASTAQPGTPYEQYF. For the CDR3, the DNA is TGCGCCAGCACAGCCCAGCCGGGGACACCCTACGAGCAGTACTTC.

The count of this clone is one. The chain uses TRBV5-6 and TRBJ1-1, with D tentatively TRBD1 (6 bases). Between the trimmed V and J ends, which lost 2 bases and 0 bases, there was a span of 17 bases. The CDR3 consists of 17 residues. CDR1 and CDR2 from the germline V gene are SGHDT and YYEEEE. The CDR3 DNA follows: TGTGCCAGCAGCTTAATCAGGGGAGATCGACTGAACACTGAAGCTTTCTTT. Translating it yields CASSLIRGDRLNTEAFF.

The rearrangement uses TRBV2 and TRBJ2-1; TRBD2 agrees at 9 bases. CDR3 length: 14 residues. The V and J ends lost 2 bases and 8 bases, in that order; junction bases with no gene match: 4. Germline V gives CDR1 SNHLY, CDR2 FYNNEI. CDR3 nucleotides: TGTGCCAGCAGTGAAAGGCGGGAGGGCGATGAGCAGTTCTTC. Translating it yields CASSERREGDEQFF.

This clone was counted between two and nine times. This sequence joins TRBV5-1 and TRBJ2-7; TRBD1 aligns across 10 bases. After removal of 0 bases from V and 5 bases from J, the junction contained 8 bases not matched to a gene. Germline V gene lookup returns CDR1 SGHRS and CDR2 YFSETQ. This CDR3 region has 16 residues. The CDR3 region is CASSLEGGGQGNEQYF. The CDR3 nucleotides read TGCGCCAGCAGCTTGGAGGGCGGGGGACAGGGGAACGAGCAGTACTTC. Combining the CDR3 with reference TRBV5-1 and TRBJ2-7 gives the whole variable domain KAGVTQTPRYLIKTRGQQVTLSCSPISGHRSVSWYQQTPGQGLQFLFEYFSETQRNKGNFPGRFSGRQFSNSRSEMNVSTLELGDSALYLCASSLEGGGQGNEQYFGPGTRLTVT.

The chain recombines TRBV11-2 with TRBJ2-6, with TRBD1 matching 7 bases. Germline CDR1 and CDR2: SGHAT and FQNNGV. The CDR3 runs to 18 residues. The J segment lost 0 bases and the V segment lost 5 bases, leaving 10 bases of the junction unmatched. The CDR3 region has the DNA TGTGCCAGCAGCCTTTCGAATTACAGGGGCTCTGGGGCCAACGTCCTGACTTTC. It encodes CASSLSNYRGSGANVLTF.

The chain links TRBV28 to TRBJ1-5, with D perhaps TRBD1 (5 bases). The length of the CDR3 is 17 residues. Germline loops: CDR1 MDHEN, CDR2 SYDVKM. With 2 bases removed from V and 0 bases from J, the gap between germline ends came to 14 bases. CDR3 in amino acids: CASSLKFRQNSNQPQHF. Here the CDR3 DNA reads TGTGCCAGCAGTTTAAAATTTCGACAGAATAGCAATCAGCCCCAGCATTTT.

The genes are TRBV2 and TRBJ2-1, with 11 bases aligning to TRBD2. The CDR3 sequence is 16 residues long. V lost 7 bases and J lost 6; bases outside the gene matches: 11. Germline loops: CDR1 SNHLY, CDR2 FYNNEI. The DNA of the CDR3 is TGTGCCAGCATCCTCAGGCTAGCGGGAGGTGGCAATGAGCAGTTCTTC. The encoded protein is CASILRLAGGGNEQFF.

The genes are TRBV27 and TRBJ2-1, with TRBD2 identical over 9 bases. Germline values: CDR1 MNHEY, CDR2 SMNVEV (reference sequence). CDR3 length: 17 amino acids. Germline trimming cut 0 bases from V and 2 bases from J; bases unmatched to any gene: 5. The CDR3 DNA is TGTGCCAGCAGTTTATCTTCCGGACTAGCGACCTACAATGAGCAGTTCTTC. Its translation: CASSLSSGLATYNEQFF.

CDR3 nucleotides: TGTGCCAGCAGCTTACAGGGTTCTCCGAACTATGGCTACACCTTC. It encodes CASSLQGSPNYGYTF. The genes are TRBV7-2 and TRBJ1-2, with D perhaps TRBD1 (5 bases). CDR1 and CDR2 (germline): SGHTA, FQGNSA. V was trimmed by 2 bases and J by 2 bases, leaving 12 bases between them. The length of the CDR3 is 15 residues.

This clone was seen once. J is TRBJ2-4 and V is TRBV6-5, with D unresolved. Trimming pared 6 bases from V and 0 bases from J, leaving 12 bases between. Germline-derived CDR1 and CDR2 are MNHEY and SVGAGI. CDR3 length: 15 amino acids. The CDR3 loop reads CASSSRQVAKNIQYF. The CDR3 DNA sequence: TGTGCCAGCAGCTCCCGGCAGGTAGCCAAAAACATTCAGTACTTC.

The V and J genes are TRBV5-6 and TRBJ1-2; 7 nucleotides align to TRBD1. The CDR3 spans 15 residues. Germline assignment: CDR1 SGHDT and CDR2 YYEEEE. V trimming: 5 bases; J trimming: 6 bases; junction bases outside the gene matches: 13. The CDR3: CASRGWGQSGHGYTF. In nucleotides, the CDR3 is TGTGCCAGCAGGGGATGGGGACAGTCAGGGCATGGCTACACCTTC. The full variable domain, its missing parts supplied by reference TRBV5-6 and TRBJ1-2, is DAGVTQSPTHLIKTRGQQVTLRCSPKSGHDTVSWYQQALGQGPQFIFQYYEEEERQRGNFPDRFSGHQFPNYSSELNVNALLLGDSALYLCASRGWGQSGHGYTFGSGTRLTVV.

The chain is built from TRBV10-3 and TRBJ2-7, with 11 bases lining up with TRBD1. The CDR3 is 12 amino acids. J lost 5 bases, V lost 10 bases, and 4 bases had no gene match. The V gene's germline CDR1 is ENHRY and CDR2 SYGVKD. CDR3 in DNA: TGTGCCACCAGGACAGGGGGCGACGAGCAGTACTTC. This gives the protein CATRTGGDEQYF.

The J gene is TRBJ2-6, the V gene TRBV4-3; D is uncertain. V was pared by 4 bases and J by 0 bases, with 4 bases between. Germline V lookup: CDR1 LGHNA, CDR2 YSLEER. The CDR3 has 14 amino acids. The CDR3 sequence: CASSRNSGANVLTF. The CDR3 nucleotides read TGCGCCAGCAGCCGGAACTCTGGGGCCAACGTCCTGACTTTC.

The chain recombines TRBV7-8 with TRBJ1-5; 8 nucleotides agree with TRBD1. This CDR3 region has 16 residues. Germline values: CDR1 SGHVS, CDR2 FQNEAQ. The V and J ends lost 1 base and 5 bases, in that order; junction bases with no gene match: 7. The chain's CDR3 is CASSLGTGWRDQPQHF. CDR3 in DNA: TGTGCCAGCAGCTTAGGGACAGGGTGGAGGGATCAGCCCCAGCATTTT.